Detailed here is one TCR beta chain. Other nucleotide sequences from this sample produce the same CDR3. This sample is part of a study of shared clonotypes between healthy human individuals. In the original workflow: From ImmunoSEQ came sequences covering only the junction and carrying no quality scores, so filtering differed. Here immunoSEQ multiplex PCR was the method, and the copy in TCRdb shows in-frame clones only, minus some. Clone size and the V and J calls come from that table; the DNA yielded D and trimming. The top ten clones hold about 0.13% of a sample with millions of clones, around 94% of them seen once. Germline-derived CDR1 and CDR2 are MNHNY and SVGAGI (reference sequence). The trim removed 2 bases at V and 4 bases at J, leaving 4 bases unmatched. The CDR3 is made up of 15 amino acids.

This TCR came from a man younger than 35 in good health. The J gene is TRBJ2-7, the V gene TRBV6-6; 11 bases are a match to TRBD2. Sequencing was performed on naive CD4+ T cells sorted from blood. As for subset: CD45RA+ positively selected. The DNA for the CDR3 is TGTGCCAGCAGTTACCGACTAGCGGGGAGTTACGAGCAGTACTTC. It encodes CASSYRLAGSYEQYF.